This T cell receptor beta chain derives from a study of post-analysis software for immune sequencing data. Study-wide results and caveats: Patients used several TRBV segments, including TRBV5-6, TRBV5-1 and TRBV20-1, more often than controls. Multiple sclerosis patients had significantly lower normalized Chao1 diversity than controls. The F measure placed samples prepared in the same batch into strongly shared clusters.

Remarks on this clonotype: Antigen specificity is unknown.

CDR3 length equals 18 residues. With 2 bases clipped from V and 0 bases from J, the junction kept 8 bases outside the gene matches. CDR1 and CDR2 (germline): SGHTA, FQGNSA. Unique-molecular-identifier-tagged TCR beta cDNA libraries were used. Some 500,000 cDNA molecules were obtained from roughly 0.93 to 9.6 million T cells. Using its own MiXCR run on the PCR reads, TCRdb lists one record per CDR3 protein. The sample lists approximately 160,000 distinct CDR3 sequences; approximately 28% were seen once. J is TRBJ2-7 and V is TRBV7-2; 12 bases align to TRBD2. The sequenced sample was blood. The receptor was isolated from a girl aged 5-17 years with multiple sclerosis. CDR3 loop: CASSLQLAGGLSSYEQYF. CDR3 coding DNA: TGTGCCAGCAGCTTACAACTAGCGGGAGGACTAAGCTCCTACGAGCAGTACTTC.